The 16 T cell receptor beta chains reported below all come from one sample, sequenced in a study of OX40 agonist ivuxolimab in advanced cancers. Some clones are missing from TCRdb's copy, which holds only in-frame ones; the method was immunoSEQ multiplex PCR. The sample lists tens of thousands of clones; roughly 82% were seen once. This material consisted of CD4+ or CD8+ T cells sorted from blood, taken in a trial of the OX40 agonist ivuxolimab. These receptors were obtained from an adult with an advanced solid tumor such as melanoma, head and neck, liver or kidney cancer.

The chain carries TRBV7-8 and TRBJ2-1; D gene unclear. This CDR3 is 15 amino acids long. Germline CDR1 and CDR2: SGHVS and FQNEAQ. V was pared by 5 bases and J by 3 bases, with 14 bases between. CDR3 loop: CASSPRPSLYNEQFF. CDR3 DNA: TGTGCCAGCAGCCCACGGCCCTCCCTCTACAATGAGCAGTTCTTC.

The chain has TRBV5-8 and TRBJ1-2; D gene uncertain. The length of the CDR3 is 14 residues. Deletions cut 4 bases from V and 3 bases from J, with 13 bases between. From germline, CDR1 is SGHTS and CDR2 YDEGEE. CDR3 in DNA: TGTGCCAGCAGCCTTAGAGGCCCGGACTATGGCTACACCTTC. This gives the protein CASSLRGPDYGYTF.

The gene calls are TRBV30 and TRBJ1-6; weak D call: TRBD1 (6 bases). Germline V gene data show CDR1 as GTSNPN and CDR2 as SVGIG (reference sequence). This CDR3 comprises 16 residues. Trimming left V 7 bases short and J 0 bases short, with 16 bases between. In nucleotides, the CDR3 is TGTGCCTTCGTTGACAGGCCCAGCTCCTATAATTCACCCCTCCACTTT. Translating gives CAFVDRPSSYNSPLHF.

The J gene is TRBJ1-4, the V gene TRBV25-1, with D possibly being TRBD1 (5 bases). Germline V lookup: CDR1 MGHDK, CDR2 SYGVNS. Trimming stripped 1 base from V and 8 bases from J, with 11 bases between. The CDR3 has 14 residues. CDR3 bases: TGTGCCAGCAGTGAATTGTCAGGGCAGGAAAAACTGTTTTTT. It specifies CASSELSGQEKLFF.

The chain joins TRBV2 to TRBJ2-3; D is unresolved. The V gene's germline CDR1 is SNHLY and CDR2 FYNNEI. The CDR3 totals 17 residues. V lost 0 bases to trimming and J lost 1 base, with 14 bases between them. CDR3 DNA sequence: TGTGCCAGCAGTGAAGCGCCCCTGGGCGCCGGCACAGATACGCAGTATTTT. The encoded protein is CASSEAPLGAGTDTQYF.

The chain is built from TRBV11-1 and TRBJ1-5; D remains ambiguous. The ends were cut back, 7 bases at V and 2 bases at J, with 9 bases in the middle. This CDR3 has 13 residues. Germline V gives CDR1 SGHAT, CDR2 FQDESV (reference sequence). CDR3 protein: CASMQRCNQPQHF. CDR3 nucleotides: TGTGCCAGCATGCAACGGTGCAATCAGCCCCAGCATTTT.

The genes are TRBV6-5 and TRBJ1-1, with 7 bases identical to TRBD1. Germline V CDR1 and CDR2: MNHEY, SVGAGI. The ends lost 6 bases at V and 1 base at J; junction bases unmatched: 5. CDR3 length: 14 residues. The DNA of the CDR3 is TGTGCCAGCAGGGACAGGTCAACGAACACTGAAGCTTTCTTT. Its protein product is CASRDRSTNTEAFF.

The rearrangement uses TRBV5-1 and TRBJ1-2, with 12 bases aligning to TRBD1. The CDR3 has 14 amino acids. Germline V gene sequence: CDR1 SGHRS, CDR2 YFSETQ. With 5 bases clipped from V and 6 bases from J, the junction kept 5 bases outside the gene matches. The CDR3 DNA reads as TGCGCCAGCAGTTCGGGACAGGGGGCGGATGGCTACACCTTC. It specifies CASSSGQGADGYTF.

This clone was detected once. The V call is TRBV5-4, the J call TRBJ2-7; 13 nucleotides agree with TRBD2. The length of the CDR3 is 16 residues. J lost 3 bases, V lost 1 base, and 4 bases had no gene match. Germline assignment: CDR1 SGHNT and CDR2 YYREEE (reference sequence). The CDR3: CASSLLTSGRIYEQYF. CDR3 nucleotides: TGTGCCAGCAGCTTGTTGACTAGCGGGAGGATCTACGAGCAGTACTTC.

The rearrangement links TRBV2 to TRBJ2-2; D possibly corresponds to TRBD2 (7 bases). CDR3 size: 15 residues. Germline loops: CDR1 SNHLY, CDR2 FYNNEI. V was shortened by 8 bases and J by 0 bases, with 13 bases between the two germline ends. DNA of the CDR3: TGTGCCAGCGGGGGGGACAACGCGAACACCGGGGAGCTGTTTTTT. It is translated as CASGGDNANTGELFF.

This clone was seen only once. The chain carries TRBV9 and TRBJ1-1; 9 bases are shared with TRBD1. The CDR3 sequence is 17 residues long. Germline V gene sequence: CDR1 SGDLS, CDR2 YYNGEE. J was trimmed by 1 base and V by 3 bases; bases with no gene match: 10. The CDR3 loop is CASSAMGTGFQNTEAFF. The CDR3 region has the DNA TGTGCCAGCAGCGCGATGGGGACAGGGTTCCAGAACACTGAAGCTTTCTTT.

This chain connects TRBV19 to TRBJ2-4; D is perhaps TRBD1 (5 bases). V gave up 6 bases and J gave up 6 bases, with 6 bases separating them. Germline V lookup: CDR1 LNHDA, CDR2 SQIVND (reference sequence). The CDR3 sequence is 11 residues long. CDR3: CASSDRNIQYF. CDR3 nucleotide sequence: TGTGCCAGTAGCGACAGAAACATTCAGTACTTC. Combining the CDR3 with reference TRBV19 and TRBJ2-4 gives the whole variable domain DGGITQSPKYLFRKEGQNVTLSCEQNLNHDAMYWYRQDPGQGLRLIYYSQIVNDFQKGDIAEGYSVSREKKESFPLTVTSAQKNPTAFYLCASSDRNIQYFGAGTRLSVL.

CDR3 nucleotide sequence: TGTGCCGATCCTAGGACAGGCACCGAAAATACAAATGAGCAGTTCTTC. Encoded protein: CADPRTGTENTNEQFF. This chain connects TRBV19 to TRBJ2-1, with TRBD1 identical over 7 bases. This CDR3 is 16 amino acids long. CDR1 is LNHDA and CDR2 is SQIVND in the germline V gene (reference sequence). V lost 11 bases, J lost 7 bases, and 20 bases stayed unmatched.

This clone has just a few counts. V usage is TRBV5-6 and J usage is TRBJ2-5, with D hard to call. V was clipped by 1 base and J by 1 base, with 8 bases between them. CDR3 length: 14 amino acids. Germline V gene sequence: CDR1 SGHDT, CDR2 YYEEEE. CDR3 DNA: TGTGCCAGCAGCTTGTATTCCATCCAAGAGACCCAGTACTTC. Its protein product is CASSLYSIQETQYF.

V is TRBV7-9 and J is TRBJ2-7; D remains ambiguous. Between the trimmed V and J ends, which lost 7 bases and 12 bases, there was a span of 16 bases. The CDR3 is 11 amino acids. Germline loops: CDR1 SEHNR, CDR2 FQNEAQ (reference sequence). CDR3: CASTGFLRRYF. In DNA form, the CDR3 reads TGTGCCAGCACTGGGTTCCTACGAAGGTACTTC.

This rearrangement joins TRBV19 to TRBJ2-7; TRBD2 is a possible D gene (5 bases). CDR1 and CDR2 from the germline V gene are LNHDA and SQIVND (reference sequence). V lost 7 bases and J 0 bases, leaving 10 bases between the germline ends. This CDR3 has 13 residues. CDR3 amino acids: CASKAETSYEQYF. The DNA of the CDR3 is TGTGCCAGTAAAGCGGAGACCTCCTACGAGCAGTACTTC.